The rows below give T cell receptor beta chains drawn from one sample of a study of T cells in Graves' hyperthyroidism and ophthalmopathy. MiXCR, run by TCRdb on the multiplex PCR reads, gives a single entry per CDR3 protein. The sample includes 300,000 to 450,000 distinct CDR3 sequences, roughly 15% seen only once; the top ten take around 20%. The sample consisted of blood. The source is a woman aged 25 to 39 with Graves' ophthalmopathy. Both conserved end residues are part of each CDR3. The order of the fields is V gene, clone size, J gene, D gene, CDR3 protein, CDR3 DNA. A D gene is named only where the DNA matches it firmly. Clone sizes are given selectively: once, few, many, or a class where the clone is expanded.

v_call: TRBV3-1
clone_size: many
j_call: TRBJ2-1
d_call: NA
cdr3_aa: CASSQVGHRNNEQFF
cdr3_nt: TGTGCCAGCAGCCAAGTCGGACATAGAAACAATGAGCAGTTCTTC

v_call: TRBV18
clone_size: many
j_call: TRBJ1-5
d_call: NA
cdr3_aa: CASSPGEGRSNQPQHF
cdr3_nt: TGTGCCAGCTCACCAGGAGAGGGAAGGAGCAATCAGCCCCAGCATTTT

v_call: TRBV7-3
clone_size: NA
j_call: TRBJ2-3
d_call: TRBD2
cdr3_aa: CASSFGGGSADTQYF
cdr3_nt: TGTGCCAGCAGCTTCGGCGGGGGGTCTGCAGATACGCAGTATTTT

v_call: TRBV2
clone_size: few
j_call: TRBJ1-1
d_call: NA
cdr3_aa: CASTEEGTNEAFF
cdr3_nt: TGTGCCAGCACCGAAGAGGGGACAAATGAGGCTTTCTTT

v_call: TRBV20-1
clone_size: few
j_call: TRBJ2-5
d_call: TRBD2
cdr3_aa: CSASKAVERGPGRETQYF
cdr3_nt: TGCAGTGCTAGTAAGGCGGTCGAGCGGGGCCCCGGTAGGGAGACCCAGTACTTC

v_call: TRBV6-1
clone_size: NA
j_call: TRBJ1-2
d_call: NA
cdr3_aa: CASSVRAAPSEGGYTF
cdr3_nt: TGTGCCAGCAGTGTTCGTGCGGCACCCTCTGAGGGTGGCTACACCTTC

v_call: TRBV20-1
clone_size: NA
j_call: TRBJ2-3
d_call: TRBD2
cdr3_aa: CSARDGSGGAYDTDTQYF
cdr3_nt: TGCAGTGCTAGAGATGGTAGCGGGGGGGCTTATGACACAGATACGCAGTATTTT

v_call: TRBV9
clone_size: many
j_call: TRBJ1-5
d_call: NA
cdr3_aa: CASSSGGSDNQPQHF
cdr3_nt: TGTGCCAGCAGCAGTGGGGGCTCGGACAATCAGCCCCAGCATTTT

v_call: TRBV30
clone_size: many
j_call: TRBJ1-1
d_call: NA
cdr3_aa: CAWSARSTGTSAFF
cdr3_nt: TGTGCCTGGAGCGCACGATCGACCGGGACTTCGGCTTTCTTT

v_call: TRBV20-1
clone_size: few
j_call: TRBJ2-1
d_call: NA
cdr3_aa: CSAPERSGYNEQFF
cdr3_nt: TGCAGTGCTCCCGAACGGTCTGGGTACAATGAGCAGTTCTTC